The rows below give T cell receptor beta chains drawn from one sample of a study of cytomegalovirus exposure and HLA in healthy donors. Profiling relied on immunoSEQ multiplex PCR, and the TCRdb table lists in-frame clones only, not all of them. The repertoire holds under 200,000 clones, with roughly 80% as singletons. Material: PBMCs. All receptors derive from a woman aged 40 to 55 in good health and CMV-seropositive. Each CDR3 is given with its conserved first and last residue. The D gene is left open where the match is weak. Expanded clones get a size class; other rows say once, few or many, or leave the size out.

NA	few	TRBV7-8	TRBJ1-2	CASSLAGVNYGYTF	TGTGCCAGCAGCTTAGCGGGAGTCAACTATGGCTACACCTTC
NA	NA	TRBV11-2	TRBJ1-6	CASSPGHQNSPLHF	TGTGCCAGCAGCCCGGGACACCAGAATTCACCCCTCCACTTT
NA	NA	TRBV19	TRBJ2-4	CASSIFQGVQYF	TGTGCCAGTAGTATATTCCAAGGAGTTCAGTACTTC
NA	NA	TRBV6-1	TRBJ2-7	CASSEGRVGYEQYF	TGTGCCAGCAGTGAAGGGCGGGTGGGCTACGAGCAGTACTTC
TRBD2	NA	TRBV5-4	TRBJ2-7	CASSLRGVGGPSIYEQYF	TGTGCCAGCAGCTTACGGGGTGTGGGAGGGCCGTCTATCTACGAGCAGTACTTC
TRBD2	once	TRBV10-2	TRBJ2-1	CATRGAAGGRFGYNEQFF	TGCGCCACCAGAGGGGCTGCGGGAGGGCGGTTTGGCTACAATGAGCAGTTCTTC
TRBD1	NA	TRBV13	TRBJ2-7	CASRRTGGPYEQYF	TGTGCCAGCAGGAGGACAGGGGGACCCTACGAGCAGTACTTC
NA	NA	TRBV2	TRBJ2-1	CASSELVSDNEQFF	TGTGCCAGCAGTGAACTAGTGAGCGACAATGAGCAGTTCTTC
TRBD1	NA	TRBV7-8	TRBJ1-3	CASSLVSGGSGNTIYF	TGTGCCAGCAGCTTAGTGTCAGGGGGCTCTGGAAACACCATATATTTT
NA	NA	TRBV27	TRBJ1-4	CASSEGQGLEKLFF	TGTGCCAGCAGTGAGGGCCAGGGGCTGGAAAAACTGTTTTTT
NA	few	TRBV19	TRBJ2-1	CASSPRATYNEQFF	TGTGCCAGTAGTCCGCGGGCCACCTACAATGAGCAGTTCTTC
NA	NA	TRBV6-4	TRBJ2-1	CASSKTAYNEQFF	TGTGCCAGCAGTAAGACAGCCTACAATGAGCAGTTCTTC
NA	once	TRBV2	TRBJ2-7	CASSEAGGNLSYEQYF	TGTGCCAGCAGTGAAGCGGGCGGGAACCTCTCCTACGAGCAGTACTTC
TRBD1	NA	TRBV28	TRBJ2-7	CASRGGTGTDEQYF	TGTGCCAGCAGGGGGGGGACAGGGACCGACGAGCAGTACTTC
TRBD2	NA	TRBV7-3	TRBJ2-1	CASSLLLAGVYNEQFF	TGTGCCAGCAGCTTACTACTAGCGGGCGTCTACAATGAGCAGTTCTTC
TRBD2	NA	TRBV28	TRBJ2-7	CASRRSLAVSEYF	TGTGCCAGCCGGAGAAGCCTAGCGGTTTCCGAGTACTTC
TRBD1	NA	TRBV5-5	TRBJ2-5	CASSYNTGTAETQYF	TGTGCCAGCAGTTATAATACCGGGACAGCAGAGACCCAGTACTTC
NA	NA	TRBV7-2	TRBJ2-1	CASSLGSGQYNEQFF	TGTGCCAGCAGCTTAGGTTCGGGACAATACAATGAGCAGTTCTTC
NA	NA	TRBV7-9	TRBJ1-3	CASSLAGTSANTIYF	TGTGCCAGCAGCTTAGCCGGGACATCGGCCAACACCATATATTTT
NA	NA	TRBV5-6	TRBJ1-5	CASSLTGLAGQPQHF	TGTGCCAGCAGCTTGACAGGTTTAGCTGGTCAGCCCCAGCATTTT
TRBD1	NA	TRBV4-2	TRBJ1-2	CASSLSRDRGKANYGYTF	TGTGCCAGCAGCTTGAGCCGGGACAGGGGAAAAGCTAACTATGGCTACACCTTC
TRBD2	NA	TRBV7-2	TRBJ2-7	CASSLRAGLAGPYEQYF	TGTGCCAGCAGCCTGAGGGCTGGCCTAGCGGGACCCTACGAGCAGTACTTC
NA	NA	TRBV28	TRBJ1-2	CASSRGPGYGYTF	TGTGCCAGCAGCCGTGGGCCAGGCTATGGCTACACCTTC
TRBD2	NA	TRBV9	TRBJ2-1	CASSVGLAGGQDEQFF	TGTGCCAGCAGCGTAGGGCTAGCGGGAGGGCAAGATGAGCAGTTCTTC
NA	NA	TRBV21-1	TRBJ2-7	CASSKAQYRLAYEQYF	TGTGCCAGCAGCAAAGCGCAATACAGGCTCGCCTACGAGCAGTACTTC
NA	NA	TRBV7-2	TRBJ2-2	CASSLGKAVNTGELFF	TGTGCCAGCAGCTTAGGTAAAGCTGTGAACACCGGGGAGCTGTTTTTT
TRBD2	few	TRBV6-1	TRBJ2-7	CASSPSGIASYEQYF	TGTGCCAGCAGCCCCAGCGGGATAGCATCCTACGAGCAGTACTTC